This T cell receptor (beta chain) was profiled in a study of cytomegalovirus exposure and HLA in healthy donors. As concerns this clone: What it binds is unknown.

The PCR had 60 Vbeta and 13 Jbeta primers. This table comes from immunoSEQ multiplex PCR, and its TCRdb copy is limited to in-frame clones, with some not included. The sample gives approximately 150,000 clones, 84% of which show up once; less than 2.5% is in the top ten. Overall study results and limits: Presence/absence results assume similar sequencing depth per donor, which may not hold.

Losses at the gene ends were 1 base for V and 1 base for J; bases not matched to a gene: 3. The CDR3 has 15 residues. CDR1 is SEHNR and CDR2 is FQNEAQ in the germline V gene (reference sequence). The V call is TRBV7-9, the J call TRBJ1-1; 7 nucleotides agree with TRBD1. The sequenced sample consisted of PBMCs. This clonotype originated in a boy between 2 and 10 years old in good health and CMV-seronegative. The CDR3, as DNA: TGTGCCAGCAGCTTAGTGGGACAGAAGAACACTGAAGCTTTCTTT. It codes for CASSLVGQKNTEAFF.